This T cell receptor (beta chain) emerged from a study of Graves' ophthalmopathy and Graves' hyperthyroidism. Study in general: Sampling took place at initial diagnosis, with peripheral blood obtained before any treatment. Study-level findings and limits: The majority of expanded thyroid clonotypes above 0.001 frequency also occurred in blood.

This clonotype was found many times. Antigen: not known. CDR3 regions of TCR beta were amplified from RNA transcripts. Amplification began with first-round RT-PCR using HTBI primers, then second-round multiplex PCR was performed. From the multiplex PCR reads, TCRdb called clonotypes with MiXCR, one entry per CDR3 protein. The repertoire has about 180,000 distinct CDR3 sequences, less than 45% of them found once; the top ten carry around 5.8%. Having ophthalmopathy, the donors showed moderate-to-severe activity, CAS ≥3 and NOSPECS ≥4, with disease lasting under 3 months. The PBMCs used were ones drawn from about 9.2 ml of fresh peripheral blood. Germline V gene sequence: CDR1 SGHDT, CDR2 YYEEEE. Trimming pared 4 bases from V and 7 bases from J, leaving 12 bases between. The CDR3 loop spans 13 amino acids.

Sequences were obtained from peripheral blood. V gene TRBV5-6 combines with J gene TRBJ1-5; D uncertain. This sequence was found in a middle-aged woman with Graves' ophthalmopathy. The CDR3 nucleotides read TGTGCCAGCAGCCCGGGAGGACGGCAGCCCCAGCATTTT. It specifies CASSPGGRQPQHF.